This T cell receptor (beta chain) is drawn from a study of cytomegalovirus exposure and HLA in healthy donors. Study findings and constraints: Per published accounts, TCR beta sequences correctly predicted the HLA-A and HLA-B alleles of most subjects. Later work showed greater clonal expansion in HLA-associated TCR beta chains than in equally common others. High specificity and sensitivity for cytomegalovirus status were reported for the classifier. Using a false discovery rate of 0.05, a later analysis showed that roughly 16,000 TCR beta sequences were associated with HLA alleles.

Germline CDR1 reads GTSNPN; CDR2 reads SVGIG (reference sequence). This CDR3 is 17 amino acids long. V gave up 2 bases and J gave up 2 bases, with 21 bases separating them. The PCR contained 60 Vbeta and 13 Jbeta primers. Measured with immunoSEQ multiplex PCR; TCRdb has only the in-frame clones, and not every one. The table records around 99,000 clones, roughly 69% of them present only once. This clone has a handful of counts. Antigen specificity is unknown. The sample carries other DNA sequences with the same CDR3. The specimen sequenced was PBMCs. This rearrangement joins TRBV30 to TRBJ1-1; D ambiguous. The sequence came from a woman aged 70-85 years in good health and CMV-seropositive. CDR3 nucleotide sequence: TGTGCCTGGAGTCGGAGCCCATCTCCTCTTGTTAACACTGAAGCTTTCTTT. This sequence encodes CAWSRSPSPLVNTEAFF.